The 6 T cell receptor beta chains below come from one sample, sequenced in a study of blood T cell repertoires in COVID-19. Method: immunoSEQ multiplex PCR; TCRdb's copy keeps in-frame clones and lacks some. The sample contains about 89,000 clones, more than 65% of which appear only once. The specimen was peripheral blood. Every receptor here comes from a man aged 65 to 85 with COVID-19, enrolled during active disease.

The chain combines TRBV7-6 with TRBJ2-2, with TRBD2 matching over 10 bases. After removal of 2 bases from V and 5 bases from J, the junction contained 5 bases not matched to a gene. This CDR3 has 16 amino acids. CDR1 and CDR2 from the germline V gene are SGHVS and FNYEAQ. CDR3 protein: CASSLTSGVVTGELFF. The CDR3, as DNA: TGTGCCAGCAGCTTAACTAGCGGGGTAGTAACCGGGGAGCTGTTTTTT.

The chain has TRBV29-1 and TRBJ2-1; no clear D gene. This CDR3 has 12 residues. V lost 3 bases and J lost 1, with 4 bases in between. Germline-derived CDR1 and CDR2 are SQVTM and ANQGSEA. The CDR3 spells CSVERSYNEQFF. DNA of the CDR3: TGCAGCGTTGAGCGTTCCTACAATGAGCAGTTCTTC.

This clone occurred once. V usage is TRBV9 and J usage is TRBJ1-1; perhaps TRBD1 as D (5 bases). The germline gives CDR1 SGDLS, CDR2 YYNGEE. Trimming shortened V by 0 bases and J by 4 bases, and 13 bases separated the two germline ends. The CDR3 runs 15 residues. The CDR3 DNA follows: TGTGCCAGCAGCGTAGGCATTCTCGGGGGCACTGAAGCTTTCTTT. Translated, it gives CASSVGILGGTEAFF. Complete variable domain (other parts from reference TRBV9 and TRBJ1-1): DSGVTQTPKHLITATGQRVTLRCSPRSGDLSVYWYQQSLDQGLQFLIQYYNGEERAKGNILERFSAQQFPDLHSELNLSSLELGDSALYFCASSVGILGGTEAFFGQGTRLTVV.

The genes are TRBV10-3 and TRBJ2-1; 9 bases agree with TRBD2. CDR1 is ENHRY, CDR2 SYGVKD, per germline. The junction had 6 bases not matched to a gene; V was cut back by 7 bases and J by 5 bases. The CDR3 covers 14 residues. As DNA, the CDR3 is TGTGCCATCAAAAGTAGCGGGGGTAACAATGAGCAGTTCTTC. Translation gives CAIKSSGGNNEQFF.

The chain links TRBV7-9 to TRBJ1-2; 9 positions match TRBD1. CDR1 is SEHNR and CDR2 is FQNEAQ in the germline V gene (reference sequence). There are 14 residues in the CDR3. Trimming took 5 bases from V and 8 from J; bases not matched to a gene: 9. CDR3 coding DNA: TGTGCCAGCAGCCCTCCGGGACAGGGCTACGGCTACACCTTC. It specifies CASSPPGQGYGYTF.

This clone was counted between two and nine times. The chain couples TRBV3-1 (or the pseudogene TRBV3-2) to TRBJ2-5, with D hard to call. From germline, CDR1 is LGHDT and CDR2 YNNKEL (reference sequence). There are 14 residues in the CDR3. Trimming took 5 bases from V and 0 from J, leaving 10 bases between them. CDR3 region: CASSTPLYQETQYF. In DNA, the CDR3 is TGTGCCAGCAGCACTCCCTTGTACCAAGAGACCCAGTACTTC.